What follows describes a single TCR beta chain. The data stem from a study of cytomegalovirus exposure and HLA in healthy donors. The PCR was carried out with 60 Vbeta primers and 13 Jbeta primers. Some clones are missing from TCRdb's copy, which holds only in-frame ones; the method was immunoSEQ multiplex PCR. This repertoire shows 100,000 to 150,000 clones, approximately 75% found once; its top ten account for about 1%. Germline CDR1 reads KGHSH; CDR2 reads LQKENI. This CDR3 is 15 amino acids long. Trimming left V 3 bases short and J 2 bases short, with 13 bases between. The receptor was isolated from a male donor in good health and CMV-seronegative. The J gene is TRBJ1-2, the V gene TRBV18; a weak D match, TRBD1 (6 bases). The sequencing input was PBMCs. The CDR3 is CASSPDSLLNYGYTF. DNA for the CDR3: TGTGCCAGCTCACCGGACAGCCTCCTCAACTATGGCTACACCTTC.